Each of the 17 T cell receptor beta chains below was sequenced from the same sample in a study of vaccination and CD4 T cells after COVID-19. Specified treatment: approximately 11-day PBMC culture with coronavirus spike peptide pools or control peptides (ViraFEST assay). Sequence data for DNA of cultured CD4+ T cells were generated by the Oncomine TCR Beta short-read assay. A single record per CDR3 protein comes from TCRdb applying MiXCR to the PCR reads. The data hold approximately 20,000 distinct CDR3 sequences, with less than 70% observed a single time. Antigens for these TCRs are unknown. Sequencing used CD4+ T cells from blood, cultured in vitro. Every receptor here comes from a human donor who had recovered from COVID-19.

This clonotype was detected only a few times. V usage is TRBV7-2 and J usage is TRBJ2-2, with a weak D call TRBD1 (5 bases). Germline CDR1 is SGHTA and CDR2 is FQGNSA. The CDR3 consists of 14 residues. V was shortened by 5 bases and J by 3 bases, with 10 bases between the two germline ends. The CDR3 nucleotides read TGTGCCAGCAGCCCAGACAGCTACACCGGGGAGCTGTTTTTT. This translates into CASSPDSYTGELFF.

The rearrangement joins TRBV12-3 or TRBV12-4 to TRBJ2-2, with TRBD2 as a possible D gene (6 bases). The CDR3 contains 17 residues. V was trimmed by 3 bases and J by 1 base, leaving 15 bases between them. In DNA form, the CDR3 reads TGTGCCAGCAGTTTGGGGGGTGCGGTAGTGAACACCGGGGAGCTGTTTTTT. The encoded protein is CASSLGGAVVNTGELFF.

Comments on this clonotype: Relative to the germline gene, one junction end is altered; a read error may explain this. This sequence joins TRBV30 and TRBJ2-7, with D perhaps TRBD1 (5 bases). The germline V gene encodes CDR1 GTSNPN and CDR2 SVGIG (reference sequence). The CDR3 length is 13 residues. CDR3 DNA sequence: TGTGCCTGGAGTAATAGCCGTTCCCGTCTCAGGGACTTC. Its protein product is CAWSNSRSRLRDF.

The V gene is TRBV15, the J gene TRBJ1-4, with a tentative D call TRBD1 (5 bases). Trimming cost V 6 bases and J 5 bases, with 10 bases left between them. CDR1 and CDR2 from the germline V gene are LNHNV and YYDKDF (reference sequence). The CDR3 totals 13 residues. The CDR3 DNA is TGTGCCACCAGGAGACAGAGAAATGAAAAACTGTTTTTT. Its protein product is CATRRQRNEKLFF.

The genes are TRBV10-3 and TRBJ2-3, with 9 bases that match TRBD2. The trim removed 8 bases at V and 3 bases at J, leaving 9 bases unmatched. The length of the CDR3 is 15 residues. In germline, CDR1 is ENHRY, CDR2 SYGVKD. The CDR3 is CAIGERTSETDTQYF. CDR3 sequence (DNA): TGTGCCATCGGCGAAAGGACTAGCGAAACAGATACGCAGTATTTT.

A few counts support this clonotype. CDR3 bases: TGTGCCAGCAGCTCCTACAGGGACGCCTCTGGTTACTATGGCTACACCTTC. Translation: CASSSYRDASGYYGYTF. The chain combines TRBV11-2 with TRBJ1-2, with D perhaps matching TRBD1 (6 bases). Trimming took 4 bases from V and 3 from J, leaving 21 bases between them. The CDR3 has 17 amino acids. Germline values: CDR1 SGHAT, CDR2 FQNNGV.

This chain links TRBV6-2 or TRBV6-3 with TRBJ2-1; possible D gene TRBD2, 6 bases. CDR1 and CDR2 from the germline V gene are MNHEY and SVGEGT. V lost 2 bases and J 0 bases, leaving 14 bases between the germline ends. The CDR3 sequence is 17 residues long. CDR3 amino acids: CASSYALGGSSYNEQFF. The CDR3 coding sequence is TGTGCCAGCAGTTACGCCCTAGGAGGGAGCTCCTACAATGAGCAGTTCTTC.

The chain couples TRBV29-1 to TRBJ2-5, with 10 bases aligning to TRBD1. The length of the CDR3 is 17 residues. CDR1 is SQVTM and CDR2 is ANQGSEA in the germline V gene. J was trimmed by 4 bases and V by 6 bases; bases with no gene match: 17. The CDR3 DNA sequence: TGCAGCGTCGCCGCCCCCCGGTGGGACAGGGGTGGAGAGACCCAGTACTTC. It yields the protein CSVAAPRWDRGGETQYF.

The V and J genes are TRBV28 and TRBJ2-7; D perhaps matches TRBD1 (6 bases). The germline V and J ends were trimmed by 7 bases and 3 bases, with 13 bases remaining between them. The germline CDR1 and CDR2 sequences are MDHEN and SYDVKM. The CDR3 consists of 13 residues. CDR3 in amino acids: CASTPDRNYEQYF. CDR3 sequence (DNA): TGTGCCAGCACCCCGGACAGAAACTACGAGCAGTACTTC. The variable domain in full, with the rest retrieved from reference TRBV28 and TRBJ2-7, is DVKVTQSSRYLVKRTGEKVFLECVQDMDHENMFWYRQDPGLGLRLIYFSYDVKMKEKGDIPEGYSVSREKKERFSLILESASTNQTSMYLCASTPDRNYEQYFGPGTRLTVT.

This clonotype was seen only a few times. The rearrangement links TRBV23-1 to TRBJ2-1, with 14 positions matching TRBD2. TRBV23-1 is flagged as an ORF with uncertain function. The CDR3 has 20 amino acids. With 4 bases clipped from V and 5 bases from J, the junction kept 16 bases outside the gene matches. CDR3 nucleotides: TGCGCCAGCAGTCGAGCGACTAGCGGGAGGGAAGTGCGTGGGGACAATGAGCAGTTCTTC. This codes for CASSRATSGREVRGDNEQFF.

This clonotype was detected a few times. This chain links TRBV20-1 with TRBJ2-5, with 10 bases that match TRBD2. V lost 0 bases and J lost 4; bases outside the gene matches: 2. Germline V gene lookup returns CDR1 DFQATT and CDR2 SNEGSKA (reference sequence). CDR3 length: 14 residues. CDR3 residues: CSARDASGRETQYF. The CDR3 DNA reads TGCAGTGCTAGAGATGCTAGCGGGAGAGAGACCCAGTACTTC.

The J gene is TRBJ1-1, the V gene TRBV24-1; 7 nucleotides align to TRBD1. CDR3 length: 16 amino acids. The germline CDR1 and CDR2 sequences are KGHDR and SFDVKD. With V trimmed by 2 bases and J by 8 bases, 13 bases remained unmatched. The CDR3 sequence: CATSDSGTATLGEAFF. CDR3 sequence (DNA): TGTGCCACCAGTGATTCCGGGACAGCCACGCTGGGCGAAGCTTTCTTT.

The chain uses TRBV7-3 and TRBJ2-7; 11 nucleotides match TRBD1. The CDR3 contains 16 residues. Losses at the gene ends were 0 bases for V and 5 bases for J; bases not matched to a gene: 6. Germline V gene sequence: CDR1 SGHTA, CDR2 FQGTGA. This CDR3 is CASSLTGDRGNNEQYF. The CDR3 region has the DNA TGTGCCAGCAGCTTAACGGGGGACAGGGGGAACAACGAGCAGTACTTC.

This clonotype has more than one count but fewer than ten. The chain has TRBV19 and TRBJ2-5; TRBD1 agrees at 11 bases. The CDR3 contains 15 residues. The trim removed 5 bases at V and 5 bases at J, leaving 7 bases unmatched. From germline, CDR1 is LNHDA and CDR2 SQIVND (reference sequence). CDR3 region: CASSPGQGAGETQYF. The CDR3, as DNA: TGTGCCAGTAGTCCCGGACAGGGGGCAGGGGAGACCCAGTACTTC.

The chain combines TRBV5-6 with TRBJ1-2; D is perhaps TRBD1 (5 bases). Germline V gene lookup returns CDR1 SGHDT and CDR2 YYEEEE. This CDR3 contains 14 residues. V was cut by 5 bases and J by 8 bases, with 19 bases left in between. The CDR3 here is CASSHLEGRGGYTF. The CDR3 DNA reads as TGTGCCAGCAGTCACTTGGAGGGGCGCGGGGGCTACACCTTC.

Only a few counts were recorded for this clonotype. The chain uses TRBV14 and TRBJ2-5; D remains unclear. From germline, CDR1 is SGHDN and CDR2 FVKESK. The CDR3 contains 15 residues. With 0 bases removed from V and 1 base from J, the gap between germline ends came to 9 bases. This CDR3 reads CASSQDRQAQETQYF. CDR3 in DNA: TGTGCCAGCAGCCAAGATCGGCAGGCCCAAGAGACCCAGTACTTC. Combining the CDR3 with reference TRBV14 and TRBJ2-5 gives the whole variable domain EAGVTQFPSHSVIEKGQTVTLRCDPISGHDNLYWYRRVMGKEIKFLLHFVKESKQDESGMPNNRFLAERTGGTYSTLKVQPAELEDSGVYFCASSQDRQAQETQYFGPGTRLLVL.

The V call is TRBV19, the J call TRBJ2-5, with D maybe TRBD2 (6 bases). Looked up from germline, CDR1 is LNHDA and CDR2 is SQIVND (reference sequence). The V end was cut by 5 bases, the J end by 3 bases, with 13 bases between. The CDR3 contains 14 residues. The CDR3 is CASSAYGGKETQYF. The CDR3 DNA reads TGTGCCAGTAGTGCGTACGGCGGGAAAGAGACCCAGTACTTC.